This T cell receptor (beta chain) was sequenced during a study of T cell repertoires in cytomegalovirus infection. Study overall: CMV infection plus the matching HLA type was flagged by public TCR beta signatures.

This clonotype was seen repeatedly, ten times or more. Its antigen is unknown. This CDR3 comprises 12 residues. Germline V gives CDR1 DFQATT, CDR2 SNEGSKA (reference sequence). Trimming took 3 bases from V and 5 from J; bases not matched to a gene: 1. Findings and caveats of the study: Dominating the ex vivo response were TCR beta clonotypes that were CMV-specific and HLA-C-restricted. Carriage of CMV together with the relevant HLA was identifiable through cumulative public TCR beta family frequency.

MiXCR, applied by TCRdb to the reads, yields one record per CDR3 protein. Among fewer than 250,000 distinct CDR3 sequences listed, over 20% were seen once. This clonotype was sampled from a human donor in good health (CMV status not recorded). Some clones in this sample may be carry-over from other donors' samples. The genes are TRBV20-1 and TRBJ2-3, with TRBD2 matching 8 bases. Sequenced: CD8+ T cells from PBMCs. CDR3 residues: CSASGGGDTQYF. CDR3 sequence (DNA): TGCAGTGCTAGCGGGGGGGGAGATACGCAGTATTTT.